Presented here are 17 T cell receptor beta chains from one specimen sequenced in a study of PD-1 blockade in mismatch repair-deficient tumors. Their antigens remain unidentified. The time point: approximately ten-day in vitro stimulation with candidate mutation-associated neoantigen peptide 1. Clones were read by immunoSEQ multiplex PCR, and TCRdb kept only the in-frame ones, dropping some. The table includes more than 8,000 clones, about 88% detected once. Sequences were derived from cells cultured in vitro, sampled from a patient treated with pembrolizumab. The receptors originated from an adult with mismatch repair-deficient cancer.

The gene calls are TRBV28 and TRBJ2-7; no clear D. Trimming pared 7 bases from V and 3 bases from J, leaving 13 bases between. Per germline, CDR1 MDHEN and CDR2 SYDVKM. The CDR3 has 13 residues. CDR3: CASKELRDYEQYF. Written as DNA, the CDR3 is TGTGCCAGCAAGGAATTAAGGGACTACGAGCAGTACTTC. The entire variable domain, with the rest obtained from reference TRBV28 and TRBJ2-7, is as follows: DVKVTQSSRYLVKRTGEKVFLECVQDMDHENMFWYRQDPGLGLRLIYFSYDVKMKEKGDIPEGYSVSREKKERFSLILESASTNQTSMYLCASKELRDYEQYFGPGTRLTVT.

The CDR3 protein is CASSRTGDHSYEQYF. Here the CDR3 DNA reads TGTGCCAGCAGCAGGACAGGGGACCACTCCTACGAGCAGTACTTC. The J gene is TRBJ2-7, the V gene TRBV9; 9 nucleotides agree with TRBD1. The CDR3 runs 15 residues. Looked up from germline, CDR1 is SGDLS and CDR2 is YYNGEE. The trim removed 4 bases at V and 0 bases at J, leaving 5 bases unmatched.

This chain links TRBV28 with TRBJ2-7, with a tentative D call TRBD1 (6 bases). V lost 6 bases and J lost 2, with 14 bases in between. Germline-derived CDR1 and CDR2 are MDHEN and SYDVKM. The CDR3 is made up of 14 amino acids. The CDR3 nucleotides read TGTGCCAGCAGAGTACAGGGCCCTACCTACGAGCAGTACTTC. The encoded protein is CASRVQGPTYEQYF.

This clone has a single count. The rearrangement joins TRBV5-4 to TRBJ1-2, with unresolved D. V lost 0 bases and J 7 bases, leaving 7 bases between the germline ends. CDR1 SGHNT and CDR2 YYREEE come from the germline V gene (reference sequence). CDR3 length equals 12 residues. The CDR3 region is CASSLDSLGYTF. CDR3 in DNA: TGTGCCAGCAGCTTGGACAGTCTTGGCTACACCTTC.

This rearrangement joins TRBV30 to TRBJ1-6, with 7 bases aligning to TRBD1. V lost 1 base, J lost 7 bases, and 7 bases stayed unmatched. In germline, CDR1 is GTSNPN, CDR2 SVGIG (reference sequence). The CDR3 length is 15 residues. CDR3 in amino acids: CAWSEDRMINSPLHF. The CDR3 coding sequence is TGTGCCTGGAGTGAGGACAGGATGATAAATTCACCCCTCCACTTT.

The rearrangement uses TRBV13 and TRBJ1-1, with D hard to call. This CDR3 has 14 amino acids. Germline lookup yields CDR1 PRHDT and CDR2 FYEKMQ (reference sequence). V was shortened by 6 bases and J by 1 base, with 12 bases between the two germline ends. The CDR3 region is CASRLQLPNTEAFF. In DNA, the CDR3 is TGTGCCAGCAGATTACAACTTCCGAACACTGAAGCTTTCTTT.

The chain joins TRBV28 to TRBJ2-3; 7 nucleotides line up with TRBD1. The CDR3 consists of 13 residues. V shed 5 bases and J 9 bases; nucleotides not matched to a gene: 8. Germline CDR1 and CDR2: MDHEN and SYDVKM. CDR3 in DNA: TGTGCCAGCAGTATCCTGACAGGGAGCACGCAGTATTTT. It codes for CASSILTGSTQYF.

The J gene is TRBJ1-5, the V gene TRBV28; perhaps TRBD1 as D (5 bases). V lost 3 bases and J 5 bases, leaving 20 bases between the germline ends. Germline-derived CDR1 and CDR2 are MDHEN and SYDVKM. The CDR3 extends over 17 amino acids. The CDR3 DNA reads TGTGCCAGCAGTTTCTCTCTCGCTTACAGGAAGGATCAGCCCCAGCATTTT. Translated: CASSFSLAYRKDQPQHF.

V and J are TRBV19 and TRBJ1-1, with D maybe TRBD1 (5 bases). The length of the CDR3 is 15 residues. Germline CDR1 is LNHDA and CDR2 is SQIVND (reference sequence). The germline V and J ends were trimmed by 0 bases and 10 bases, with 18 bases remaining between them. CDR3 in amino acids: CASSIEPGPTMTAFF. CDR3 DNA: TGTGCCAGTAGTATAGAACCGGGACCTACGATGACAGCTTTCTTT.

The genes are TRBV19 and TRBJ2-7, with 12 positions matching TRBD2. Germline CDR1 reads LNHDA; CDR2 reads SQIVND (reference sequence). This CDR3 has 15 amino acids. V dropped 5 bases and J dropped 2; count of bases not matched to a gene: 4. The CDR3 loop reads CASSATSGRPYEQYF. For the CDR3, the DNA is TGTGCCAGTAGTGCCACTAGCGGGAGGCCCTACGAGCAGTACTTC.

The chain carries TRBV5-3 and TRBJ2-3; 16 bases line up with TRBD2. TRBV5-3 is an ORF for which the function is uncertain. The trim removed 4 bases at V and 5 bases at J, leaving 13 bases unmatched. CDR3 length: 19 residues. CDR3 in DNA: TGTGCCAGAAGCCCAACCGGGACTAGCGGGAGGGCCATGAGAGATACGCAGTATTTT. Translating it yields CARSPTGTSGRAMRDTQYF.

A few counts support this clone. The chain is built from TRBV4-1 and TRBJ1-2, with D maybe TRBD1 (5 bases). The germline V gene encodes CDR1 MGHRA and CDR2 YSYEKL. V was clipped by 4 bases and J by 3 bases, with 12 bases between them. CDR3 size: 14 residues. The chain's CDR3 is CASSRPDTHYGYTF. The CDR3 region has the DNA TGCGCCAGCAGCCGGCCGGACACCCACTATGGCTACACCTTC.

For the CDR3, the DNA is TGCGCCAGCAGTCTAATCGCGGGATACGAGCAGTACTTC. Protein: CASSLIAGYEQYF. This chain joins TRBV10-1 and TRBJ2-7, with D possibly matching TRBD2 (6 bases). This CDR3 is 13 amino acids long. Germline V gives CDR1 WNHNN, CDR2 SYGVQD (reference sequence). Trimming removed 5 bases at V and 4 bases at J, with 12 bases between.

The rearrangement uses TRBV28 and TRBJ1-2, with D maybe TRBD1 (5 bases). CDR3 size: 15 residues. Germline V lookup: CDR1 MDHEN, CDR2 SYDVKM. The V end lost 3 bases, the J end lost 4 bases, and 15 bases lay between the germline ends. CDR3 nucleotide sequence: TGTGCCAGCAGTTTTCGGGACGGGAGGCTCTATGGCTACACCTTC. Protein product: CASSFRDGRLYGYTF.

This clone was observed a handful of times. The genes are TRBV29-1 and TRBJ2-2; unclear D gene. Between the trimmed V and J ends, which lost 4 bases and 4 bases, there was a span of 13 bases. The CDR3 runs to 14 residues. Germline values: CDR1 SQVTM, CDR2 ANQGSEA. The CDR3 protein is CSVGGRRGTGELFF. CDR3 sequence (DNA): TGCAGCGTTGGTGGGCGTCGTGGCACCGGGGAGCTGTTTTTT.

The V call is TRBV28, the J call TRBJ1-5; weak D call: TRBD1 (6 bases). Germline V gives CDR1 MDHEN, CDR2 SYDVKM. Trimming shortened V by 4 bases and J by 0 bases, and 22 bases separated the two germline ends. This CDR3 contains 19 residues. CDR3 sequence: CASSYERRTALYSNQPQHF. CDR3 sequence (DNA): TGTGCCAGCAGTTACGAAAGAAGGACAGCGCTGTATAGCAATCAGCCCCAGCATTTT.

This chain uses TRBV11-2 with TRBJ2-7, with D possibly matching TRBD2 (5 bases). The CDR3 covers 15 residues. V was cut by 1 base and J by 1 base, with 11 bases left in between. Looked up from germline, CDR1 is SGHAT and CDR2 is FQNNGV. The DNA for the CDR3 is TGTGCCAGCAGCTTAGCACGACTACCATCCTACGAGCAGTACTTC. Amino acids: CASSLARLPSYEQYF.